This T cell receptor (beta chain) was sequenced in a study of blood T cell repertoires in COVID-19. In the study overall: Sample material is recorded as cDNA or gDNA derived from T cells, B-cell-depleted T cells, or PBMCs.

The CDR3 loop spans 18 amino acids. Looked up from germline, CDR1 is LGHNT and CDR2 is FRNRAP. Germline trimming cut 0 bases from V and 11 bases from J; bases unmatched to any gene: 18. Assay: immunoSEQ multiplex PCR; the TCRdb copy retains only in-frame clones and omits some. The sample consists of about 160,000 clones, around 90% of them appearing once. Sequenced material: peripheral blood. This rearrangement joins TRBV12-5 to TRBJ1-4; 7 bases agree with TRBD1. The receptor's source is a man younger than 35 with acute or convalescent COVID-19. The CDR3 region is CASGLVHPDRAVSRKLFF. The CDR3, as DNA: TGTGCTAGTGGTTTGGTACACCCTGACAGGGCAGTATCTAGGAAACTGTTTTTT.